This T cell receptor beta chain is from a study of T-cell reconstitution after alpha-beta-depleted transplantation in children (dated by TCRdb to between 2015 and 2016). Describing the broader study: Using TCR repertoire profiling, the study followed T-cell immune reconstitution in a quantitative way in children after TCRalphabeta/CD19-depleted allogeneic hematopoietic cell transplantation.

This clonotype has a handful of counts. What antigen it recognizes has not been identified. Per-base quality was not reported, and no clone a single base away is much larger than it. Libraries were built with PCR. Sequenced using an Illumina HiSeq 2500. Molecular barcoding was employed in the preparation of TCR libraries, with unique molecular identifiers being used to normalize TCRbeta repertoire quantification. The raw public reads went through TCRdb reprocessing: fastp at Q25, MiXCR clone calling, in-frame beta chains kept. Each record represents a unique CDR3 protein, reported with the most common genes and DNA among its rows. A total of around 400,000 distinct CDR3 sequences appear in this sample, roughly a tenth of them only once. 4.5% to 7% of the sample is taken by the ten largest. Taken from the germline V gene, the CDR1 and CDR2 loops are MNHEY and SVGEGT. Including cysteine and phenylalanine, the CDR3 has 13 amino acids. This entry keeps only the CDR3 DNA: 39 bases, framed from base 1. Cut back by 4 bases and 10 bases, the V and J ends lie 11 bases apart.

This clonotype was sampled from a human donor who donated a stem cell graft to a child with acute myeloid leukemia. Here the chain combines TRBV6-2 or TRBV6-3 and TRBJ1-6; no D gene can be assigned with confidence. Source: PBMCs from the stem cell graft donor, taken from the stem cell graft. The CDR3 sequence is CASSLEFLSPLHF. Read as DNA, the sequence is TGTGCCAGCAGTTTGGAGTTCCTCTCACCCCTCCACTTT.